This TCR beta chain derives from a study of vaccination and CD4 T cells after COVID-19. Scientists ran DNA taken from cultured CD4+ T cells through the Oncomine TCR Beta short-read assay for sequencing. MiXCR was run by TCRdb on the PCR reads, yielding one entry per CDR3 protein. Of approximately 9,500 distinct CDR3 sequences in the sample, about 31% were seen once. To note about this clonotype: Its antigen is unidentified.

Treatment given: approximately nine-day PBMC culture with coronavirus spike peptide pools or control peptides (ViraFEST assay). In this cohort, PCR tests turned positive between March and December 2020, predating US Alpha, Beta and Delta variants. Researchers grew the cells for about 10 days and then pulled out CD4+ T cells by negative selection. The CDR3 loop spans 15 amino acids. Per the germline V gene, CDR1 is SGHAT and CDR2 is FQNNGV. Germline trimming cut 4 bases from V and 5 bases from J; bases unmatched to any gene: 9. This rearrangement joins TRBV11-2 to TRBJ1-1, with TRBD1 matching over 8 bases. The sequence derives from a human donor who had recovered from COVID-19. The sample consisted of CD4+ T cells from blood, cultured in vitro, taken after SARS-CoV-2 vaccination. The CDR3 spells CASSSRPRGQTEAFF. CDR3 DNA sequence: TGTGCCAGCAGCTCGAGGCCCAGGGGGCAAACTGAAGCTTTCTTT.